The 15 T cell receptor beta chains presented below share a single source sample, sequenced in a study of cytomegalovirus exposure and HLA in healthy donors. The study ran its PCR with 60 Vbeta and 13 Jbeta primers. Generated by immunoSEQ multiplex PCR, the TCRdb table keeps only in-frame clones and is missing some. The sample includes roughly 150,000 clones, around 80% of them seen just once. Sample: PBMCs. These receptors originate from a man younger than 45 in good health and CMV-seropositive.

Remarks on this clone: The conserved final phenylalanine or tryptophan is absent from the CDR3, which likely points to a read error. This sequence joins TRBV6-1 and TRBJ2-7; D is perhaps TRBD2 (6 bases). Germline values: CDR1 MNHNS, CDR2 SASEGT. This CDR3 region has 15 residues. The germline V and J ends were trimmed by 2 bases and 4 bases, with 15 bases remaining between them. The CDR3 sequence: CASSESGTSLYEQYL. The DNA for the CDR3 is TGTGCCAGCAGTGAAAGTGGGACTTCTCTTTACGAGCAGTACCTC.

The V gene is TRBV6-5, the J gene TRBJ1-1; possibly TRBD1 for D (6 bases). Trimming removed 1 base from V and 8 bases from J, with 8 bases in between. This CDR3 region has 12 residues. Germline V lookup: CDR1 MNHEY, CDR2 SVGAGI. The CDR3 DNA is TGTGCCAGCAGTTACTGGGGGGGCGAAGCTTTCTTT. This gives the protein CASSYWGGEAFF.

The genes are TRBV5-6 and TRBJ1-5; the D is unclear. CDR3 length: 16 residues. V was pared by 4 bases and J by 2 bases, with 16 bases between. From germline, CDR1 is SGHDT and CDR2 YYEEEE. The CDR3 nucleotides are TGTGCCAGCAGCCTTAATCTAGGTAGTGGCAATCAGCCCCAGCATTTT. It translates to CASSLNLGSGNQPQHF.

The V call is TRBV7-2, the J call TRBJ2-1; TRBD2 agrees at 14 bases. Unmatched junction bases numbered 4, after V lost 3 bases and J lost 6 bases. The CDR3 sequence is 16 residues long. CDR1 SGHTA and CDR2 FQGNSA come from the germline V gene. Written as DNA, the CDR3 is TGTGCCAGCAGCTTGACTAGCGGGAGGGCCGCCAATGAGCAGTTCTTC. Its protein is CASSLTSGRAANEQFF.

The V gene is TRBV9, the J gene TRBJ1-1, with 9 nucleotides matching TRBD1. The CDR3 covers 17 residues. Germline V gives CDR1 SGDLS, CDR2 YYNGEE. The J segment lost 5 bases and the V segment lost 0 bases, leaving 11 bases of the junction unmatched. This CDR3 is CASSVGGGQGGLTEAFF. Written as DNA, the CDR3 is TGTGCCAGCAGCGTAGGGGGGGGACAGGGCGGGTTAACTGAAGCTTTCTTT.

This chain connects TRBV7-2 to TRBJ1-2; TRBD1 aligns across 7 bases. The CDR3 is made up of 14 amino acids. Trimming took 5 bases from V and 4 from J; bases not matched to a gene: 7. Germline CDR1 is SGHTA and CDR2 is FQGNSA. CDR3 DNA sequence: TGTGCCAGCAGCGCTAGGGGGGACAGCTATGGCTACACCTTC. It codes for CASSARGDSYGYTF.

The rearrangement joins TRBV11-2 to TRBJ2-3; TRBD1 matches at 7 bases. V shed 3 bases, J shed 6 bases, and the junction held 15 bases outside the gene matches. The germline V gene has CDR1 SGHAT and CDR2 FQNNGV. The CDR3 sequence is 17 residues long. For the CDR3, the DNA is TGTGCCAGCAGCTTCCGCCGAGAGATCACAGGGGTTGATACGCAGTATTTT. Translation: CASSFRREITGVDTQYF.

J is TRBJ2-1 and V is TRBV2; 9 positions agree with TRBD2. In germline, CDR1 is SNHLY, CDR2 FYNNEI. Germline trimming cut 5 bases from V and 9 bases from J; bases unmatched to any gene: 2. The CDR3 has 12 amino acids. The CDR3 DNA sequence: TGTGCCAGCAGTACGACTAGCGGTGAGCAGTTCTTC. This codes for CASSTTSGEQFF.

The chain is built from TRBV5-1 and TRBJ2-7; 12 nucleotides match TRBD2. CDR3 size: 14 residues. Per germline, CDR1 SGHRS and CDR2 YFSETQ. Trimming at V came to 3 bases and at J to 4 bases, leaving 2 bases not matched to a gene. The CDR3 DNA is TGCGCCAGCAGCTCTCTAGCGGGGGGGTACGAGCAGTACTTC. This encodes CASSSLAGGYEQYF. Complete variable domain (other parts from reference TRBV5-1 and TRBJ2-7): KAGVTQTPRYLIKTRGQQVTLSCSPISGHRSVSWYQQTPGQGLQFLFEYFSETQRNKGNFPGRFSGRQFSNSRSEMNVSTLELGDSALYLCASSSLAGGYEQYFGPGTRLTVT.

The CDR3 loop is CASSVTRLAGNNEQFF. The CDR3 DNA is TGTGCCAGCAGCGTAACTAGACTAGCGGGCAACAATGAGCAGTTCTTC. The chain combines TRBV7-2 with TRBJ2-1; 10 bases fit TRBD2. V lost 5 bases and J lost 5; bases outside the gene matches: 9. Germline loops: CDR1 SGHTA, CDR2 FQGNSA. The CDR3 sequence is 16 residues long.

The genes are TRBV5-1 and TRBJ2-1, with 7 bases aligning to TRBD2. CDR1 and CDR2 (germline): SGHRS, YFSETQ. The length of the CDR3 is 15 residues. J gave up 2 bases and V 3 bases, and 5 bases lay outside the gene matches. CDR3 protein: CASSSSSGAYNEQFF. DNA of the CDR3: TGCGCCAGCAGCTCTTCTAGCGGTGCCTACAATGAGCAGTTCTTC.

The J gene is TRBJ2-3, the V gene TRBV7-2; TRBD1 aligns across 8 bases. Germline CDR1 and CDR2: SGHTA and FQGNSA. The CDR3 loop spans 17 amino acids. With 5 bases clipped from V and 0 bases from J, the junction kept 10 bases outside the gene matches. CDR3 DNA sequence: TGTGCCAGCAGCCTTGGGACAGGCCGCCCAAGCACAGATACGCAGTATTTT. Its protein is CASSLGTGRPSTDTQYF.

The sample holds a few counts of this clone. The V gene is TRBV30, the J gene TRBJ1-4; D is possibly TRBD1 (5 bases). The CDR3 runs to 15 residues. Looked up from germline, CDR1 is GTSNPN and CDR2 is SVGIG (reference sequence). Trimming removed 0 bases at V and 8 bases at J, with 16 bases between. CDR3: CAWSVPAGPGEKLFF. CDR3 nucleotides: TGTGCCTGGAGTGTACCGGCGGGACCCGGGGAAAAACTGTTTTTT.

This rearrangement joins TRBV5-6 to TRBJ1-2; TRBD1 might be the D (6 bases). V dropped 1 base and J dropped 4 bases, with 11 bases sitting between them. In germline, CDR1 is SGHDT, CDR2 YYEEEE. CDR3 length: 14 amino acids. CDR3 sequence (DNA): TGTGCCAGCAGCTTGCCAGGGGCCCCCTATGGCTACACCTTC. The encoded protein is CASSLPGAPYGYTF.

The chain uses TRBV19 and TRBJ2-1, with TRBD1 matching 9 bases. This CDR3 is 17 amino acids long. From germline, CDR1 is LNHDA and CDR2 SQIVND (reference sequence). Losses at the gene ends were 3 bases for V and 5 bases for J; bases not matched to a gene: 11. This CDR3 reads CASSIGDRVLQDNEQFF. The CDR3 nucleotides are TGTGCCAGTAGTATTGGGGACAGGGTACTTCAGGACAATGAGCAGTTCTTC.